The T cell receptor beta chain described here comes from a study of tumour-infiltrating T cells in Burkitt lymphoma. The table came from immunoSEQ multiplex PCR; TCRdb's copy has only in-frame clones and leaves some out. The table shows about 7,000 clones, with about a sixth occurring only once. CDR3 length: 13 residues. Germline-derived CDR1 and CDR2 are SQVTM and ANQGSEA. V gene TRBV29-1 combines with J gene TRBJ2-5; possible D gene TRBD2, 6 bases. Gene TRBJ2-7 matches the end of the DNA better, so the J call may be wrong. The clonotype was recovered from a human donor with diffuse large B-cell lymphoma. The sample consisted of tumor tissue. The CDR3 DNA is TGCAGCGCCGCGGGCACGGGAGTTGACGAGCAGTACTTC. This translates into CSAAGTGVDEQYF.